Following are 21 T cell receptor beta chains from one sample sequenced in a study of T cell changes during pregnancy in multiple sclerosis. Libraries were prepared by immunoSEQ multiplex PCR; TCRdb keeps only in-frame clonotypes and omits some of them. The table records about 75,000 clones, 90% to 95% of them present only once. Specimen: CD4+ T cells from peripheral blood mononuclear cells, collected before pregnancy. These receptors were obtained from a female donor with multiple sclerosis, enrolled in a pregnancy study.

This chain links TRBV28 with TRBJ2-1, with D maybe TRBD2 (5 bases). The V end was cut by 5 bases, the J end by 14 bases, with 19 bases between. Germline CDR1 is MDHEN and CDR2 is SYDVKM. The CDR3 spans 13 residues. As DNA, the CDR3 is TGTGCCAGCAGTGTTCTCCTTGGGGAGCTGGAGTTCTTC. This translates into CASSVLLGELEFF.

The V gene is TRBV18, the J gene TRBJ1-1; no reliable D call. Germline values: CDR1 KGHSH, CDR2 LQKENI. There are 15 residues in the CDR3. V lost 1 base and J lost 1, with 10 bases in between. DNA of the CDR3: TGTGCCAGCTCACCACGCGGTTTAGGGAACACTGAAGCTTTCTTT. Residues: CASSPRGLGNTEAFF.

The rearrangement joins TRBV2 to TRBJ1-5, with D possibly TRBD1 on 5 matching bases. The CDR3 totals 14 residues. V was trimmed by 3 bases and J by 5 bases, leaving 11 bases between them. Germline loops: CDR1 SNHLY, CDR2 FYNNEI. CDR3 protein: CASSEQGSDQPQHF. DNA of the CDR3: TGTGCCAGCAGTGAGCAGGGCTCTGATCAGCCCCAGCATTTT.

This rearrangement joins TRBV7-7 to TRBJ2-2, with D possibly being TRBD1 (6 bases). The CDR3 is 15 residues long. The V end lost 5 bases, the J end lost 4 bases, and 14 bases lay between the germline ends. Germline V gene lookup returns CDR1 SSHAT and CDR2 FNYEAQ (reference sequence). CDR3 nucleotides: TGTGCCAGCAGCCCAACAGGGATCGGCACCGGGGAGCTGTTTTTT. Residues: CASSPTGIGTGELFF.

This chain uses TRBV18 with TRBJ2-7, with D unresolved. This CDR3 has 14 amino acids. V dropped 2 bases and J dropped 1 base, with 9 bases sitting between them. Germline V gene lookup returns CDR1 KGHSH and CDR2 LQKENI. The CDR3 bases are TGTGCCAGCTCACCAAGGCGGATTTCCTACGAGCAGTACTTC. Residues: CASSPRRISYEQYF.

V is TRBV7-9 and J is TRBJ2-1, with 8 positions matching TRBD2. V dropped 5 bases and J dropped 5; count of bases not matched to a gene: 8. CDR1 and CDR2 from the germline V gene are SEHNR and FQNEAQ (reference sequence). The CDR3 has 15 amino acids. The DNA for the CDR3 is TGTGCCAGCAGCCGGTACGTACTAGCGGACAATGAGCAGTTCTTC. Translating it yields CASSRYVLADNEQFF.

V and J are TRBV9 and TRBJ2-1; a possible D gene is TRBD2 (6 bases). This CDR3 region has 15 residues. V shed 3 bases and J shed 0 bases, with 10 bases lying between them. CDR1 and CDR2 from the germline V gene are SGDLS and YYNGEE. The CDR3 region has the DNA TGTGCCAGCAGCGCTGACGGGAGCTCCTACAATGAGCAGTTCTTC. It specifies CASSADGSSYNEQFF.

CDR3 in DNA: TGTGCCAGCAGTTTCCCTCCTAGGGAGGGCCCGTCGATTTCCTACAATGAGCAGTTCTTC. Residues: CASSFPPREGPSISYNEQFF. J is TRBJ2-1 and V is TRBV28; 7 bases map to TRBD2. Per the germline V gene, CDR1 is MDHEN and CDR2 is SYDVKM. J gave up 1 base and V 3 bases, and 18 bases lay outside the gene matches. The CDR3 has 20 amino acids.

This chain connects TRBV9 to TRBJ2-3; D might be TRBD2 (6 bases). The CDR3 is 13 amino acids. Germline CDR1 is SGDLS and CDR2 is YYNGEE. V was trimmed by 4 bases and J by 4 bases, leaving 10 bases between them. DNA of the CDR3: TGTGCCAGCAGCACCTCTAGCGCAGATACGCAGTATTTT. Protein sequence: CASSTSSADTQYF.

This chain joins TRBV29-1 and TRBJ2-1, with 10 bases identical to TRBD2. In germline, CDR1 is SQVTM, CDR2 ANQGSEA. The ends lost 7 bases at V and 3 bases at J; junction bases unmatched: 9. This CDR3 has 15 residues. The CDR3 protein is CSGEREGLIYNEQFF. As DNA, the CDR3 is TGCAGCGGTGAGCGGGAGGGCCTGATCTACAATGAGCAGTTCTTC.

The CDR3 reads CASSRHGEPNEKLFF. In DNA form, the CDR3 reads TGTGCCAGCTCGCGTCACGGGGAACCTAATGAAAAACTGTTTTTT. The rearrangement links TRBV18 to TRBJ1-4; D is unclear. The germline V gene encodes CDR1 KGHSH and CDR2 LQKENI. V lost 6 bases and J lost 3, with 14 bases in between. The length of the CDR3 is 15 residues.

The gene calls are TRBV30 and TRBJ2-7, with D perhaps TRBD1 (5 bases). The CDR3 is 12 amino acids. The germline V and J ends were trimmed by 0 bases and 6 bases, with 9 bases remaining between them. In germline, CDR1 is GTSNPN, CDR2 SVGIG (reference sequence). CDR3 in amino acids: CAWSVSRVEQYF. DNA for the CDR3: TGTGCCTGGAGTGTTTCCAGGGTCGAGCAGTACTTC.

This rearrangement joins TRBV25-1 to TRBJ1-1; 8 nucleotides line up with TRBD1. The CDR3 spans 16 residues. After removal of 7 bases from V and 1 base from J, the junction contained 11 bases not matched to a gene. CDR1 MGHDK and CDR2 SYGVNS come from the germline V gene. CDR3 loop: CASNRDRCSTNTEAFF. CDR3 bases: TGTGCCAGCAACCGGGACAGGTGTTCGACGAACACTGAAGCTTTCTTT.

The chain couples TRBV5-4 to TRBJ1-1; the match to TRBD1 covers 7 bases. This CDR3 has 15 amino acids. With 0 bases clipped from V and 5 bases from J, the junction kept 7 bases outside the gene matches. CDR1 and CDR2 (germline): SGHNT, YYREEE (reference sequence). CDR3 residues: CASSLGDRAQTEAFF. CDR3 coding DNA: TGTGCCAGCAGCTTGGGAGACAGGGCACAAACTGAAGCTTTCTTT.

CDR3 amino acids: CASATPTPDTQYF. CDR3 nucleotides: TGTGCCAGCGCGACTCCAACCCCAGATACGCAGTATTTT. This chain connects TRBV28 to TRBJ2-3; D is unresolved. V was trimmed by 8 bases and J by 4 bases, leaving 13 bases between them. This CDR3 contains 13 residues. Germline V gene sequence: CDR1 MDHEN, CDR2 SYDVKM.

V is TRBV7-2 and J is TRBJ2-3, with 7 nucleotides matching TRBD2. The CDR3 sequence is 15 residues long. V dropped 1 base and J dropped 6; count of bases not matched to a gene: 7. CDR1 is SGHTA, CDR2 FQGNSA, per germline. The DNA for the CDR3 is TGTGCCAGCAGCTTAGTAATGGGGGGGAAGGATACGCAGTATTTT. Translation gives CASSLVMGGKDTQYF. The full variable domain, in which reference TRBV7-2 and TRBJ2-3 provide the parts outside the CDR3, is GAGVSQSPSNKVTEKGKDVELRCDPISGHTALYWYRQSLGQGLEFLIYFQGNSAPDKSGLPSDRFSAERTGGSVSTLTIQRTQQEDSAVYLCASSLVMGGKDTQYFGPGTRLTVL.

V gene TRBV13 combines with J gene TRBJ2-7; D is possibly TRBD1 (6 bases). The V and J ends lost 0 bases and 2 bases respectively, with 20 bases between them. Germline assignment: CDR1 PRHDT and CDR2 FYEKMQ (reference sequence). The CDR3 sequence is 18 residues long. CDR3 sequence: CASSLGGLLRDTAYEQYF. CDR3 nucleotide sequence: TGTGCCAGCAGCTTAGGAGGGCTCCTCCGGGACACAGCCTACGAGCAGTACTTC. Full variable domain (remainder filled in from reference TRBV13 and TRBJ2-7): AAGVIQSPRHLIKEKRETATLKCYPIPRHDTVYWYQQGPGQDPQFLISFYEKMQSDKGSIPDRFSAQQFSDYHSELNMSSLELGDSALYFCASSLGGLLRDTAYEQYFGPGTRLTVT.

The chain has TRBV18 and TRBJ2-1; no definite D call. Germline values: CDR1 KGHSH, CDR2 LQKENI. The CDR3 spans 16 residues. Trimming cost V 6 bases and J 0 bases, with 15 bases left between them. CDR3 nucleotide sequence: TGTGCCAGCTCGTCGCTGGCGAGGAGCTCCTACAATGAGCAGTTCTTC. Translated, it gives CASSSLARSSYNEQFF.

CDR3: CASSLSPGFEETQYF. The CDR3 coding sequence is TGTGCCAGCAGCTTAAGCCCAGGGTTCGAGGAGACCCAGTACTTC. The chain links TRBV5-4 to TRBJ2-5, with a possible D match to TRBD1 (5 bases). V was cut by 2 bases and J by 5 bases, with 16 bases left in between. This CDR3 is 15 amino acids long. Looked up from germline, CDR1 is SGHNT and CDR2 is YYREEE (reference sequence).

The chain employs TRBV2 and TRBJ1-2; the D gene is possibly TRBD1 (6 bases). Looked up from germline, CDR1 is SNHLY and CDR2 is FYNNEI. V lost 7 bases to trimming and J lost 4 bases, with 13 bases between them. The CDR3 has 13 amino acids. CDR3: CASTEGVGYGYTF. CDR3 sequence (DNA): TGTGCCAGCACCGAGGGGGTTGGCTATGGCTACACCTTC.

J is TRBJ2-5 and V is TRBV18; a weak D match, TRBD1 (6 bases). Germline CDR1 reads KGHSH; CDR2 reads LQKENI. The CDR3 covers 13 residues. Trimming removed 8 bases from V and 1 base from J, with 11 bases in between. CDR3 DNA sequence: TGTGCCAGCCGAGGGGGAATCCAAGAGACCCAGTACTTC. Translated: CASRGGIQETQYF.